A single sample is the source of the 21 T cell receptor beta chains below, sequenced in a study of cytomegalovirus exposure and HLA in healthy donors (dated by TCRdb to the late 2010s). The library was generated by the immunoSEQ multiplex PCR assay. For the multiplex PCR, a mixture combining 60 forward primers for TCR Vbeta segments and 13 reverse primers for TCR Jbeta segments was used. TCRdb mirrors the immuneACCESS table, restricted to in-frame sequences. Some clones are absent from its copies; in checked studies, under half trace to an unresolved V gene, and the reason for the others is unknown. Present in this sample are around 180,000 clones, 70% to 85% of which were seen just once. The ten largest clones add up to under 5% of the sample. Sequencing input: PBMCs. These receptors came from a man between 18 and 29 years old in good health and CMV-seronegative.

V is TRBV28 and J is TRBJ1-2; D is possibly TRBD1 (5 bases). V lost 7 bases and J 8 bases, leaving 17 bases between the germline ends. This CDR3 region has 13 residues. Germline-derived CDR1 and CDR2 are MDHEN and SYDVKM. The CDR3 sequence: CASIESGVKGYTF. The CDR3, as DNA: TGTGCCAGCATTGAGTCGGGGGTAAAAGGCTACACCTTC.

The chain recombines TRBV27 with TRBJ2-5; possibly TRBD1 for D (6 bases). The J call is uncertain, as TRBJ2-7 better fits the DNA end. The CDR3 runs 14 residues. The germline CDR1 and CDR2 sequences are MNHEY and SMNVEV (reference sequence). CDR3 DNA sequence: TGTGCCAGCAGTTTAGGTAACAGGGTCTACGAGCAGTACTTC. Protein sequence: CASSLGNRVYEQYF.

V and J are TRBV7-9 and TRBJ2-6; the D is unclear. The V end was cut by 3 bases, the J end by 1 base, with 7 bases between. In germline, CDR1 is SEHNR, CDR2 FQNEAQ (reference sequence). The CDR3 loop spans 15 amino acids. The CDR3 DNA reads TGTGCCAGCAGCTTCACATTATCTGGGGCCAACGTCCTGACTTTC. This sequence encodes CASSFTLSGANVLTF.

This clone has just a few counts. The chain carries TRBV30 and TRBJ2-2; 15 positions agree with TRBD2. This CDR3 is 20 amino acids long. V shed 3 bases and J 0 bases; nucleotides not matched to a gene: 11. Germline-derived CDR1 and CDR2 are GTSNPN and SVGIG (reference sequence). The CDR3 DNA reads as TGTGCCTGGAGAGGGATTCCATGGACTAGCGGGAGGGCGAACACCGGGGAGCTGTTTTTT. Its protein product is CAWRGIPWTSGRANTGELFF. Full variable domain (outside the CDR3, taken from reference TRBV30 and TRBJ2-2): SQTIHQWPATLVQPVGSPLSLECTVEGTSNPNLYWYRQAAGRGLQLLFYSVGIGQISSEVPQNLSASRPQDRQFILSSKKLLLSDSGFYLCAWRGIPWTSGRANTGELFFGEGSRLTVL.

The CDR3 protein is CASSLGTMNTEAFF. CDR3 DNA: TGTGCCAGCAGTTTAGGGACAATGAACACTGAAGCTTTCTTT. The chain uses TRBV27 and TRBJ1-1; perhaps TRBD1 as D (6 bases). Germline assignment: CDR1 MNHEY and CDR2 SMNVEV (reference sequence). V shed 2 bases and J shed 0 bases, with 7 bases lying between them. The CDR3 sequence is 14 residues long.

Of note for this clone: The sample contains more than one DNA sequence encoding this CDR3. The chain has TRBV7-9 and TRBJ2-7; TRBD1 might be the D (5 bases). Trimming removed 3 bases at V and 6 bases at J, with 9 bases between. The length of the CDR3 is 12 residues. The germline CDR1 and CDR2 sequences are SEHNR and FQNEAQ (reference sequence). The CDR3 sequence: CASSFQGSEQYF. CDR3 nucleotide sequence: TGTGCCAGCAGCTTTCAGGGTTCCGAGCAGTACTTC.

The chain has TRBV29-1 and TRBJ1-1, with 8 bases aligning to TRBD1. With 3 bases clipped from V and 4 bases from J, the junction kept 1 base outside the gene matches. The length of the CDR3 is 12 residues. CDR1 is SQVTM and CDR2 is ANQGSEA in the germline V gene. CDR3 coding DNA: TGCAGCGTTGATGGACAGGGCACTGAAGCTTTCTTT. It specifies CSVDGQGTEAFF.

The genes are TRBV11-2 and TRBJ1-2; 8 bases map to TRBD1. After removal of 5 bases from V and 5 bases from J, the junction contained 4 bases not matched to a gene. This CDR3 has 13 amino acids. Germline CDR1 SGHAT, CDR2 FQNNGV. The CDR3 protein is CASSKDRVYGYTF. The CDR3 nucleotides are TGTGCCAGCAGCAAGGACAGGGTTTATGGCTACACCTTC.

V gene TRBV7-9 combines with J gene TRBJ2-3; 7 bases line up with TRBD2. V was clipped by 6 bases and J by 1 base; unmatched bases: 13. The CDR3 runs to 17 residues. Germline CDR1 and CDR2: SEHNR and FQNEAQ (reference sequence). DNA of the CDR3: TGTGCCAGCAGTGACCCCCCGGGGGGAGAAGGCACAGATACGCAGTATTTT. Protein product: CASSDPPGGEGTDTQYF.

The V call is TRBV19, the J call TRBJ2-4; D ambiguous. The CDR3 has 15 amino acids. The V gene's germline CDR1 is LNHDA and CDR2 SQIVND (reference sequence). V lost 4 bases, J lost 0 bases, and 10 bases lay in between. The CDR3 reads CASSTDILAKNIQYF. The CDR3 coding sequence is TGTGCCAGTAGTACCGACATATTAGCCAAAAACATTCAGTACTTC.

The rearrangement joins TRBV28 to TRBJ1-5; 7 bases line up with TRBD1. V dropped 7 bases and J dropped 6; count of bases not matched to a gene: 9. The CDR3 is 14 amino acids. In germline, CDR1 is MDHEN, CDR2 SYDVKM. The CDR3 DNA sequence: TGTGCCAGCACCGAGACAGGGTCGGGTCAGCCCCAGCATTTT. As protein: CASTETGSGQPQHF. Combining the CDR3 with reference TRBV28 and TRBJ1-5 gives the whole variable domain DVKVTQSSRYLVKRTGEKVFLECVQDMDHENMFWYRQDPGLGLRLIYFSYDVKMKEKGDIPEGYSVSREKKERFSLILESASTNQTSMYLCASTETGSGQPQHFGDGTRLSIL.

The J gene is TRBJ1-3, the V gene TRBV19, with D perhaps TRBD1 (5 bases). This CDR3 region has 14 residues. Deletions cut 10 bases from V and 0 bases from J, with 13 bases between. Germline CDR1 is LNHDA and CDR2 is SQIVND (reference sequence). The CDR3: CATPTGDSGNTIYF. The CDR3 region has the DNA TGTGCCACCCCGACGGGGGACTCTGGAAACACCATATATTTT. Filled out from reference TRBV19 and TRBJ1-3, the complete variable domain reads DGGITQSPKYLFRKEGQNVTLSCEQNLNHDAMYWYRQDPGQGLRLIYYSQIVNDFQKGDIAEGYSVSREKKESFPLTVTSAQKNPTAFYLCATPTGDSGNTIYFGEGSWLTVV.

The chain uses TRBV7-9 and TRBJ2-1; TRBD2 agrees at 9 bases. Germline CDR1 and CDR2: SEHNR and FQNEAQ (reference sequence). The CDR3 contains 13 residues. V shed 8 bases, J shed 7 bases, and the junction held 6 bases outside the gene matches. The CDR3: CASGNSGSNEQFF. The CDR3 region has the DNA TGTGCCAGCGGGAATAGCGGGAGTAATGAGCAGTTCTTC.

The chain combines TRBV7-9 with TRBJ2-2, with D tentatively TRBD2 (6 bases). Germline values: CDR1 SEHNR, CDR2 FQNEAQ (reference sequence). The V gene lost 8 bases and the J gene lost 3 bases, with 19 bases spanning the gap. CDR3 length: 16 amino acids. CDR3 residues: CASGWEGTGDTGELFF. CDR3 bases: TGTGCCAGCGGTTGGGAAGGGACGGGAGACACCGGGGAGCTGTTTTTT.

The chain couples TRBV9 to TRBJ2-1, with unresolved D. V lost 0 bases and J 7 bases, leaving 5 bases between the germline ends. This CDR3 is 12 amino acids long. The germline CDR1 and CDR2 sequences are SGDLS and YYNGEE. CDR3 nucleotides: TGTGCCAGCAGCGTAGGAGCGAATGAGCAGTTCTTC. Its translation: CASSVGANEQFF.

The rearrangement uses TRBV28 and TRBJ2-7; 13 bases map to TRBD2. The germline V gene has CDR1 MDHEN and CDR2 SYDVKM. J gave up 6 bases and V 7 bases, and 12 bases lay outside the gene matches. The CDR3 length is 16 residues. The DNA of the CDR3 is TGTGCCAGCACTATGGGGGGGACTAGCGGGATGGGCGAGCAGTACTTC. Protein sequence: CASTMGGTSGMGEQYF.

The chain is built from TRBV7-2 and TRBJ1-2, with 8 bases fitting TRBD1. V lost 5 bases to trimming and J lost 4 bases; unmatched junction nucleotides: 6. There are 14 residues in the CDR3. Germline V gene data show CDR1 as SGHTA and CDR2 as FQGNSA. The CDR3 protein is CASSPRQGFYGYTF. The CDR3 coding sequence is TGTGCCAGCAGCCCTAGACAGGGGTTCTATGGCTACACCTTC.

The V and J genes are TRBV6-1 and TRBJ2-3; the match to TRBD2 covers 7 bases. CDR3 length equals 14 residues. Germline values: CDR1 MNHNS, CDR2 SASEGT. With 4 bases clipped from V and 0 bases from J, the junction kept 1 base outside the gene matches. The CDR3 protein is CASSAGGSTDTQYF. CDR3 DNA: TGTGCCAGCAGTGCGGGGGGTAGCACAGATACGCAGTATTTT.

The gene calls are TRBV9 and TRBJ2-1; no firm D call. The CDR3 spans 15 residues. Looked up from germline, CDR1 is SGDLS and CDR2 is YYNGEE. V lost 2 bases, J lost 10 bases, and 19 bases lay in between. The CDR3 protein is CASSVPYWPVCEQFF. The CDR3 DNA follows: TGTGCCAGCAGCGTCCCGTATTGGCCCGTCTGCGAGCAGTTCTTC.

The chain has TRBV28 and TRBJ1-5; D not resolved. This CDR3 spans 15 amino acids. The germline CDR1 and CDR2 sequences are MDHEN and SYDVKM. V was trimmed by 5 bases and J by 7 bases, leaving 18 bases between them. DNA of the CDR3: TGTGCCAGCAGTCCTCGGGGAGGGTCGGGGCAGCCCCAGCATTTT. Its translation: CASSPRGGSGQPQHF.

The chain couples TRBV30 to TRBJ2-1, with D unresolved. V gave up 4 bases and J gave up 0 bases, with 10 bases separating them. Germline values: CDR1 GTSNPN, CDR2 SVGIG (reference sequence). This CDR3 contains 14 residues. The CDR3 spells CAWTSMSSYNEQFF. The CDR3 bases are TGTGCCTGGACTTCTATGAGCTCCTACAATGAGCAGTTCTTC.